Listed here is a single TCR beta chain. Its antigen is undetermined. V lost 2 bases and J lost 1, with 14 bases in between. The CDR3 runs to 16 residues. Germline values: CDR1 ENHRY, CDR2 SYGVKD. Treatment locations for all participants with HIV were in the United States. Assay version v3.0 of immunoSEQ was used, and it was run at survey level. Repertoires were generated with immunoSEQ multiplex PCR, while TCRdb's copy carries only in-frame clones and drops some. The data hold 15,000 or so clones, with about 90% observed a single time. This entry belongs to a study of long-term antiretroviral therapy in people with HIV. Study findings and constraints: ART adherence, viral resistance and therapy changes went unrecorded.

The clonotype comes from a young woman with HIV. The chain links TRBV10-3 to TRBJ1-2; a weak D match, TRBD1 (5 bases). The sample here was unsorted PBMCs, taken approximately 2.3 years before starting antiretroviral therapy. CDR3 residues: CAISEEQGTFNYGYTF. DNA for the CDR3: TGTGCCATCAGTGAGGAGCAGGGCACATTTAACTATGGCTACACCTTC.